This T cell receptor (beta chain) was documented in a study of CD8 T cells in ankylosing spondylitis. Study-level points and caveats: Relatively rare in peripheral blood, disease-linked clones were also CD8+. It appeared that ankylosing spondylitis blood was characterized by a TCR beta motif of roughly 8 highly homologous variants. Before this, some motif variants had been reported in reactive arthritis synovial fluid and blood. Disease-associated clones were reportedly significantly overrepresented in matched ankylosing spondylitis synovial fluid.

Construction of TCR beta libraries was performed using quantitative 5'-RACE with molecular barcodes. TCRdb ran MiXCR on the 5' RACE reads and lists one entry per CDR3 protein. The sample consists of roughly 470,000 distinct CDR3 sequences, roughly a quarter of them appearing once. As for this clonotype: Its specificity is unknown. Likely a read error: the CDR3 ends without its conserved phenylalanine or tryptophan.

Sequenced sample: blood, either unsorted or a sorted T cell fraction (not recorded which). This clonotype was sampled from a male donor with ankylosing spondylitis.

The CDR3 reads CASSFPGTGTDTQYL. In DNA form, the CDR3 reads TGTGCCAGCAGCTTTCCCGGGACTGGCACAGATACGCAGTATTTA. This chain uses TRBV5-4 with TRBJ2-3; TRBD2 is a possible D gene (6 bases). V gave up 2 bases and J gave up 1 base, with 11 bases separating them. Per the germline V gene, CDR1 is SGHNT and CDR2 is YYREEE (reference sequence). The CDR3 is 15 residues long.